This is a list of T cell receptor beta chains from one sample in a study of T-cell memory formation after mild COVID-19. MiXCR, run by TCRdb on the 5' RACE reads, gives a single entry per CDR3 protein. Among 150,000 to 200,000 distinct CDR3 sequences listed, 9.5% to 13% were seen once. The sample taken for sequencing was PBMCs or a T cell subset sorted from them (not recorded which). Source of these receptors: a man younger than 35 who had mild COVID-19 (a few samples of this study predate the infection). Cell type and time point are not known. Both conserved end residues are part of each CDR3. A D gene is named only where the DNA matches it firmly. Expanded clones are given a class, and other clones once, few, many or no size at all.

DNA | CDR3 | D | J | V | size
TGTGCCAGCAGCTTGCCCGGGAGGAGTAGCACAGATACGCAGTATTTT | CASSLPGRSSTDTQYF | TRBD2 | TRBJ2-3 | TRBV5-4 | -
TGCGCCAGCAGCCACGGAGGATATGCCTATGGCTACACCTTC | CASSHGGYAYGYTF | - | TRBJ1-2 | TRBV4-1 | many
TGCGCCAGCAGCTTACAAGGGTTCTCCTACGAGCAGTACTTC | CASSLQGFSYEQYF | - | TRBJ2-7 | TRBV5-1 | many
TGTGCCAGCAGCCCCCCCTGGGGACAGGGGAGATACAATGAGCAGTTCTTC | CASSPPWGQGRYNEQFF | TRBD1 | TRBJ2-1 | TRBV7-6 | many
TGCGCCAGCAGCCAAGTCTCTAAGGGGTACGAGCAGTACTTC | CASSQVSKGYEQYF | - | TRBJ2-7 | TRBV4-1 | -
TGCGCCAGCAGTCAATCGGGGTACGAAGCCTACGAGCAGTACTTC | CASSQSGYEAYEQYF | - | TRBJ2-7 | TRBV23-1 | -
TGTGCCAGCAGCTTAGGTTCGCGGGGCTCCGGCCAGCCCCAGCATTTT | CASSLGSRGSGQPQHF | - | TRBJ1-5 | TRBV7-2 | many
TGTGCCAGCAGCTTAGGCCCGGGACAGGGGGCAGGCGAGCAGTTCTTC | CASSLGPGQGAGEQFF | TRBD1 | TRBJ2-1 | TRBV7-2 | -
TGTGCCAGCAGCTTAGATCTAGCGGGGGACAATGAGCAGTTCTTC | CASSLDLAGDNEQFF | TRBD2 | TRBJ2-1 | TRBV7-8 | -
TGTGCCAGCGGCCGATACACAGATACGCAGTATTTT | CASGRYTDTQYF | - | TRBJ2-3 | TRBV9 | -
TGTGCCACCAGTGACCCTTCGCGTGGCTCTGACAATGAGCAGTTCTTC | CATSDPSRGSDNEQFF | - | TRBJ2-1 | TRBV24-1 | few
TGCGCCAGCAGCTACGGGAACTACGGACTAGCGGCTAGCACAGATACGCAGTATTTT | CASSYGNYGLAASTDTQYF | TRBD2 | TRBJ2-3 | TRBV5-1 | -
TGTGCCAGCAGCCAAGAGGCCGTAGGTGACAGTGAAAAACTGTTTTTT | CASSQEAVGDSEKLFF | - | TRBJ1-4 | TRBV4-2 | few
TGTGCCAGCAGCTTAGGGCAGGAGTATGGCTACACCTTC | CASSLGQEYGYTF | - | TRBJ1-2 | TRBV7-6 | few
TGTGCCAGCAGTTTTTCCGGGACTAGTGTTGATTTGGCCGGGGAGCTGTTTTTT | CASSFSGTSVDLAGELFF | TRBD2 | TRBJ2-2 | TRBV12-3/TRBV12-4 | few
TGCGCCAGCAAATTGCAAGGAGCGGGGGACCTTGGGGAGCTGTTTTTT | CASKLQGAGDLGELFF | TRBD2 | TRBJ2-2 | TRBV5-1 | few
TGCGCCAGCAGCACTGGGGGGCAGTCCACAGATACGCAGTATTTT | CASSTGGQSTDTQYF | - | TRBJ2-3 | TRBV5-1 | -
TGCAGTGCTAGTGGGACAGATAGAGCAGATACGCAGTATTTT | CSASGTDRADTQYF | TRBD1 | TRBJ2-3 | TRBV20-1 | few
TGCGCCAGCAGCTTGGTTCCAGGGAATAATTCACCCCTCCACTTT | CASSLVPGNNSPLHF | - | TRBJ1-6 | TRBV5-1 | -
TGCGCCAGCAGCCAAGCCGAGACAAACTATGGCTACACCTTC | CASSQAETNYGYTF | - | TRBJ1-2 | TRBV4-3 | few
TGTGCCAGCAGCCGAGACCGGTACACAGATACGCAGTATTTT | CASSRDRYTDTQYF | - | TRBJ2-3 | TRBV7-9 | many
TGTGCCAGCAGTTCAGGGGTTTTCAGGGGGAGCACTGAAGCTTTCTTT | CASSSGVFRGSTEAFF | TRBD1 | TRBJ1-1 | TRBV12-3/TRBV12-4 | few
TGTGCCAGCAGCCAAGTCAGGGAGACCCAGTACTTC | CASSQVRETQYF | - | TRBJ2-5 | TRBV3-1 | many
TGCGCCAGCAGCTCCTCCCCGACTAGCCCGATGTACTTC | CASSSSPTSPMYF | TRBD2 | TRBJ2-5 | TRBV5-1 | few